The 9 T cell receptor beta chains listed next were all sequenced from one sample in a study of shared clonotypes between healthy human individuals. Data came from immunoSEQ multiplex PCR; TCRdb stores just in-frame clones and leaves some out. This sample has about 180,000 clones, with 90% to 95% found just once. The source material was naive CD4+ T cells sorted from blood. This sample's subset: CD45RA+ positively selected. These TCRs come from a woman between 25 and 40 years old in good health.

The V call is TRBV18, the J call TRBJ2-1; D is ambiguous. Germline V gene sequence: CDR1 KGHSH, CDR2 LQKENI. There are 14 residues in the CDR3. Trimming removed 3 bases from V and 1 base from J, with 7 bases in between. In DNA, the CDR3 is TGTGCCAGCTCACCTGACTTATCCTACAATGAGCAGTTCTTC. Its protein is CASSPDLSYNEQFF.

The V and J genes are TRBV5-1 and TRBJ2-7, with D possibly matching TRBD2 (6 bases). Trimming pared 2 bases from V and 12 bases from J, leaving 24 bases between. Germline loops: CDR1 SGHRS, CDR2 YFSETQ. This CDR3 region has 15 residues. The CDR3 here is CASSFSRDGSYGGYF. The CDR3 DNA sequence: TGCGCCAGCAGCTTTTCCCGGGACGGTTCCTACGGGGGGTACTTC.

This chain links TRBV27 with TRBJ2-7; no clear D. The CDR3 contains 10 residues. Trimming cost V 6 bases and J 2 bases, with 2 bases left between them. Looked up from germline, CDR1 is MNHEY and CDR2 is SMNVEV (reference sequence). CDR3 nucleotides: TGTGCCAGCAGACCCTACGAGCAGTACTTC. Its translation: CASRPYEQYF.

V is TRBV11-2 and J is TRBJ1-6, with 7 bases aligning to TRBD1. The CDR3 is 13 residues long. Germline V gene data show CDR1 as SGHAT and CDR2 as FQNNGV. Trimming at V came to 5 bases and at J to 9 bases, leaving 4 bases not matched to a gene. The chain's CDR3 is CASSRQGGSPLHF. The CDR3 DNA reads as TGTGCCAGCAGCCGACAGGGTGGTTCACCCCTCCACTTT.

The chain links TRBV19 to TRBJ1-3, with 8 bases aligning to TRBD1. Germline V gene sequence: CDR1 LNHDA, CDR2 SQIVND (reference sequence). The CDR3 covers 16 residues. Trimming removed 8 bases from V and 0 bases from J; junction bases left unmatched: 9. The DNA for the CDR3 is TGTGCCAGTCGACAGGGGTTCCTTAACTCTGGAAACACCATATATTTT. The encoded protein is CASRQGFLNSGNTIYF.

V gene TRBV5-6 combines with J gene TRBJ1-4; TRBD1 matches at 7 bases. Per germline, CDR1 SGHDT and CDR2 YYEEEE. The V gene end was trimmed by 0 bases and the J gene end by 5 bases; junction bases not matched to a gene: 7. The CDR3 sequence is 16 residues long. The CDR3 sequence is CASSLVSGQRNEKLFF. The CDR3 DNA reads TGTGCCAGCAGCTTGGTATCGGGACAGAGAAATGAAAAACTGTTTTTT.

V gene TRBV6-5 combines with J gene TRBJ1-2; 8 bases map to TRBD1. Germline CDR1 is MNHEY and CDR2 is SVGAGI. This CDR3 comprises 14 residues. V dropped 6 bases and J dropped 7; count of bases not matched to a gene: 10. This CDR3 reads CASRNHRQGTGYTF. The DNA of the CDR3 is TGTGCCAGCAGAAATCACCGACAGGGGACTGGCTACACCTTC.

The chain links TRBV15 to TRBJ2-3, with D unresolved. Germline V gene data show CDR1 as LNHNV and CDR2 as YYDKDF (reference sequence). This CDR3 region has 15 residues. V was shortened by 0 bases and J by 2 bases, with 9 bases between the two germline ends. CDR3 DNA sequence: TGTGCCACCAGCAGAGAGAAGGATTTCACAGATACGCAGTATTTT. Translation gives CATSREKDFTDTQYF.

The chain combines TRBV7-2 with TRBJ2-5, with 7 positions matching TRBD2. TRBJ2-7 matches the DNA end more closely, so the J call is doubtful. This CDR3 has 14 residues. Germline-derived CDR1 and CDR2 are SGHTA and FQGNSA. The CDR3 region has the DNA TGTGCCAGCAGCTTAAGGCGGGAGTCCTACGAGCAGTACTTC. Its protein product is CASSLRRESYEQYF.